Listed below are T cell receptor beta chains from one sample, sequenced in a study of human T cells and chemical hapten exposure. TCRdb processed the RACE reads anew with MiXCR; each CDR3 protein has one entry. Among over 95,000 distinct CDR3 sequences listed, 9.5% to 15% were seen once. The source material was whole blood, sampled in connection with sensitization to the hapten diphenylcyclopropenone (DPC). The receptors derive from a woman in her thirties or forties with alopecia areata. Some clones in this sample may be carry-over from other donors' samples. CDR3s include the opening cysteine and the closing phenylalanine or tryptophan. A D gene is named only where the DNA matches it firmly. Size tells how often a clone was seen (once, few, many) or the class of an expanded clone, and some rows leave it out.

V: TRBV27; J: TRBJ2-5; length: 17; size: few; D: TRBD2; CDR3: CASSPKGLAGRGGTQYF; DNA: TGTGCCAGCAGTCCAAAGGGACTAGCGGGCCGAGGCGGGACCCAGTACTTC
V: TRBV28; J: TRBJ2-2; length: 14; size: .; D: .; CDR3: CAISGAPNTGELFF; DNA: TGTGCCATCTCCGGGGCCCCGAACACCGGGGAGCTGTTTTTT
V: TRBV19; J: TRBJ2-1; length: 16; size: .; D: .; CDR3: CASSMGHNLGIYEQFF; DNA: TGTGCCAGTAGTATGGGTCACAATTTGGGGATCTATGAGCAGTTCTTC
V: TRBV29-1; J: TRBJ2-7; length: 13; size: few; D: TRBD1; CDR3: CSGSGTGPYEQYF; DNA: TGCAGCGGATCCGGGACAGGCCCCTACGAGCAGTACTTC
V: TRBV5-6; J: TRBJ2-3; length: 15; size: .; D: .; CDR3: CASSTTGWTTDTQYF; DNA: TGTGCCAGCAGCACAACAGGGTGGACGACAGATACGCAGTATTTT
V: TRBV20-1; J: TRBJ1-1; length: 13; size: few; D: .; CDR3: CSARSSSDTEAFF; DNA: TGCAGTGCTAGAAGTAGCAGTGACACTGAAGCTTTCTTT
V: TRBV5-4; J: TRBJ2-7; length: 16; size: .; D: TRBD2; CDR3: CASSLGKGLGAGEQYF; DNA: TGTGCCAGCAGCTTGGGGAAGGGACTAGGGGCCGGCGAGCAGTACTTC
V: TRBV6-4; J: TRBJ1-5; length: 14; size: many; D: .; CDR3: CASSDIYSNQPQHF; DNA: TGTGCCAGCAGTGATATATATAGCAATCAGCCCCAGCATTTT
V: TRBV20-1; J: TRBJ2-5; length: 12; size: few; D: .; CDR3: CSALEGSETQYF; DNA: TGCAGTGCCCTGGAGGGTTCAGAGACCCAGTACTTC
V: TRBV28; J: TRBJ2-1; length: 15; size: .; D: .; CDR3: CASSFGYGSYNEQFF; DNA: TGTGCCAGCAGTTTCGGGTATGGCTCCTACAATGAGCAGTTCTTC
V: TRBV28; J: TRBJ2-3; length: 16; size: .; D: .; CDR3: CASSLSAVGDGDTQYF; DNA: TGTGCCAGCAGTTTAAGCGCGGTGGGAGACGGAGATACGCAGTATTTT
V: TRBV18; J: TRBJ2-7; length: 13; size: .; D: .; CDR3: CASSPPGTPRLYF; DNA: TGTGCCAGCTCACCACCCGGGACTCCTAGGTTGTACTTC
V: TRBV4-1; J: TRBJ2-3; length: 15; size: .; D: TRBD2; CDR3: CASSLGLAGADTQYF; DNA: TGCGCCAGCAGCCTTGGACTAGCAGGGGCAGATACGCAGTATTTT
V: TRBV7-2; J: TRBJ2-2; length: 15; size: few; D: TRBD2; CDR3: CASSRTSDHTGELFF; DNA: TGTGCCAGCAGCAGGACTAGCGATCACACCGGGGAGCTGTTTTTT
V: TRBV4-3; J: TRBJ2-7; length: 18; size: few; D: TRBD2; CDR3: CASSQGARRTSGRYEQYF; DNA: TGCGCCAGCAGCCAAGGGGCCCGTCGGACTAGCGGGAGGTACGAGCAGTACTTC
V: TRBV4-2; J: TRBJ1-2; length: 13; size: few; D: TRBD1; CDR3: CASSQGTGRGYTF; DNA: TGTGCCAGCAGCCAGGGGACAGGGAGGGGCTACACCTTC
V: TRBV7-3; J: TRBJ2-6; length: 17; size: .; D: TRBD1; CDR3: CASSAGTGVFGANVLTF; DNA: TGTGCCAGCAGCGCCGGGACAGGGGTCTTTGGGGCCAACGTCCTGACTTTC
V: TRBV12-3/TRBV12-4; J: TRBJ2-1; length: 15; size: many; D: TRBD2; CDR3: CASSRGTSGHNEQFF; DNA: TGTGCCAGCAGCCGGGGGACTAGCGGGCACAATGAGCAGTTCTTC
V: TRBV7-6; J: TRBJ1-4; length: 16; size: .; D: .; CDR3: CASSPRGRKHGEKLFF; DNA: TGTGCCAGCAGCCCCCGTGGACGCAAACACGGTGAAAAACTGTTTTTT
V: TRBV7-2; J: TRBJ1-4; length: 14; size: many; D: .; CDR3: CASSPSPGPEKLFF; DNA: TGTGCCAGCAGTCCATCCCCGGGCCCTGAAAAACTGTTTTTT
V: TRBV29-1; J: TRBJ2-3; length: 14; size: .; D: TRBD2; CDR3: CSAKLALGTDTQYF; DNA: TGCAGCGCGAAACTAGCGCTGGGCACAGATACGCAGTATTTT
V: TRBV5-1; J: TRBJ1-6; length: 13; size: few; D: .; CDR3: CASSLYFDSPLHF; DNA: TGCGCCAGCAGCTTGTATTTTGATTCACCCCTCCACTTT
V: TRBV4-3; J: TRBJ2-7; length: 18; size: .; D: .; CDR3: CASSQDGGEGPRSYEQYF; DNA: TGCGCCAGCAGCCAAGATGGAGGGGAAGGACCCAGGTCCTACGAGCAGTACTTC
V: TRBV3-1; J: TRBJ2-5; length: 16; size: few; D: TRBD2; CDR3: CASSQGDTSGGETQYF; DNA: TGTGCCAGCAGCCAAGGCGATACTAGCGGGGGAGAGACCCAGTACTTC
V: TRBV5-4; J: TRBJ2-7; length: 14; size: many; D: .; CDR3: CASSPGTWRDEQYF; DNA: TGTGCCAGCAGCCCGGGGACGTGGAGGGACGAGCAGTACTTC